This T cell receptor (beta chain) was captured in a study of T cells after yellow fever vaccination. MiXCR was run by TCRdb on the 5' RACE reads, yielding one entry per CDR3 protein. The table has some 260,000 distinct CDR3 sequences, about 5.2% seen once. This clonotype has just a few counts. Trimming shortened V by 1 base and J by 6 bases, and 10 bases separated the two germline ends. Germline CDR1 reads LGHNA; CDR2 reads YSLEER. The CDR3 spans 15 residues. V and J are TRBV4-3 and TRBJ1-6; maybe TRBD1 (6 bases). The receptor's source is a young man who received the YFV17D yellow fever vaccine. The specimen comprised CD4+ T cells sorted from PBMCs, sampled on the day of the yellow fever booster vaccination. The CDR3 loop is CASSQVTGPNSPLHF. In DNA, the CDR3 is TGCGCCAGCAGCCAAGTTACAGGGCCTAATTCACCCCTCCACTTT.